A selection of T cell receptor beta chains follows, all from one sample in a study of memory CD4+ T cells and cytomegalovirus serostatus. Sequenced by immunoSEQ multiplex PCR; TCRdb stores in-frame clones only, minus some. The profile shows some 39,000 clones, roughly 80% of them singletons. Sequenced input: memory CD4+ T cells from blood. The receptor set was obtained from an adult in good health and CMV-seronegative. Each CDR3 is given with its conserved first and last residue. A D gene is named only where the DNA matches it firmly. The size of a clone is reported for some rows only, either as once, few or many, or as a class for expanded clones.

V	J	size	D	DNA	CDR3
TRBV7-9	TRBJ1-1	-	TRBD1	TGTGCCAGCAGCTTAGGGACAGGGGTTGGCACTGAAGCTTTCTTT	CASSLGTGVGTEAFF
TRBV2	TRBJ2-7	once	TRBD1	TGTGCCAGCAGTGAGGGACAGTTTTTCTACGAGCAGTACTTC	CASSEGQFFYEQYF
TRBV4-2	TRBJ1-4	-	-	TGTGCCAGCAGCCAAACTGGGGGGGCAACTAATGAAAAACTGTTTTTT	CASSQTGGATNEKLFF
TRBV7-9	TRBJ2-5	-	-	TGTGCCAGCAGCCGAGACTCAGTGGGGACCCAGTACTTC	CASSRDSVGTQYF
TRBV11-3	TRBJ2-1	-	TRBD2	TGTGCCAGCAGCCAGACCGGGACTAGCGGATACAATGAGCAGTTCTTC	CASSQTGTSGYNEQFF
TRBV7-9	TRBJ1-1	few	-	TGTGCCAGCAGCGAGGGGAGCACTGAAGCTTTCTTT	CASSEGSTEAFF
TRBV7-9	TRBJ1-5	-	-	TGTGCCAGCAGCTTAGTTGGCAGGGGTCTAAAGAGCAATCAGCCCCAGCATTTT	CASSLVGRGLKSNQPQHF
TRBV5-1	TRBJ2-1	-	-	TGCGCCAGCAGCTTGGGACAAGCCTACAATGAGCAGTTCTTC	CASSLGQAYNEQFF
TRBV30	TRBJ1-6	-	-	TGTGCCTGGACGCCCCGGGGGTCAGCTAGATCACCCCTCCACTTT	CAWTPRGSARSPLHF
TRBV11-3	TRBJ2-3	-	-	TGTGCCAGCGGGAGTGGCACAGATACGCAGTATTTT	CASGSGTDTQYF
TRBV6-5	TRBJ1-1	-	TRBD1	TGTGCCAGCATTAAGAGACAGGGGAACACTGAAGCTTTCTTT	CASIKRQGNTEAFF
TRBV7-2	TRBJ2-3	-	-	TGTGCCAGCAGCCACCCAGGGGCAGATACGCAGTATTTT	CASSHPGADTQYF
TRBV5-1	TRBJ2-7	-	TRBD1	TGCGCCAGCAGCCCGGGGACAGTCTACGAGCAGTACTTC	CASSPGTVYEQYF
TRBV6-5	TRBJ2-2	-	-	TGTGCCAGCAGTTACGTGACTAGGAGAGACGGGGAGCTGTTTTTT	CASSYVTRRDGELFF
TRBV11-2	TRBJ1-1	few	-	TGTGCCAGCAGCCAATTACCTCGACCGGGGAGGGCTGAAGCTTTCTTT	CASSQLPRPGRAEAFF
TRBV6-5	TRBJ2-7	-	-	TGTGCCAGCAGGCCCCGTTTCGGCCCTACCTACGAGCAGTACTTC	CASRPRFGPTYEQYF
TRBV19	TRBJ1-6	once	TRBD1	TGTGCCAGTACCCGGACAGGGGATTATTCACCCCTCCACTTT	CASTRTGDYSPLHF
TRBV30	TRBJ1-4	few	-	TGTGCCTGGAGTCTGGACGGAGGAAAACTGTTTTTT	CAWSLDGGKLFF
TRBV11-2	TRBJ2-5	once	-	TGTGCCAGCAGGGGCGGGACAGCCCCTGAGACCCAGTACTTC	CASRGGTAPETQYF
TRBV28	TRBJ2-3	once	-	TGTGCCAGCAGTACACTATCCACAGATACGCAGTATTTT	CASSTLSTDTQYF